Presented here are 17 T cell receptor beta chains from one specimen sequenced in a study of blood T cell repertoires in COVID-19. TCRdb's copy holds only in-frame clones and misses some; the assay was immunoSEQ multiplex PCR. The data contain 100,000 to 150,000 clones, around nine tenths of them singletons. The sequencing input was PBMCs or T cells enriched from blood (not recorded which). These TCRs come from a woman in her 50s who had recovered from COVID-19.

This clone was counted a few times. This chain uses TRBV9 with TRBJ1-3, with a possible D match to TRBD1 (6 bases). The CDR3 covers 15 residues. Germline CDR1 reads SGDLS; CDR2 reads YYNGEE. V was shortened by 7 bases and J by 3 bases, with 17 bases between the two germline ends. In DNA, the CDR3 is TGTGCCAGCCAGAGGACAGCGGCAAGTGGAAACACCATATATTTT. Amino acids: CASQRTAASGNTIYF.

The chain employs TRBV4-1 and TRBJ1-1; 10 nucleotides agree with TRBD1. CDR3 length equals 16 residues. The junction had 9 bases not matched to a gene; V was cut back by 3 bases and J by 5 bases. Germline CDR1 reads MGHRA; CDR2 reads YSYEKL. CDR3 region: CASSHDPGQGRTEAFF. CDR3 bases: TGCGCCAGCAGCCATGACCCGGGACAGGGGAGGACTGAAGCTTTCTTT.

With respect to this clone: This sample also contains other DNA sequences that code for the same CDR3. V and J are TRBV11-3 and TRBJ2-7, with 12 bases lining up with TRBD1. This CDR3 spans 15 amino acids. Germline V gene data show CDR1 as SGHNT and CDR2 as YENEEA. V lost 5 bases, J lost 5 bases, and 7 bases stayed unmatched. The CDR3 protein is CASSRGGTGGHEQYF. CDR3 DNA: TGTGCCAGCAGCCGCGGTGGGACAGGGGGCCACGAGCAGTACTTC. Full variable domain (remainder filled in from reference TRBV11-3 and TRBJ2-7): EAGVVQSPRYKIIEKKQPVAFWCNPISGHNTLYWYLQNLGQGPELLIRYENEEAVDDSQLPKDRFSAERLKGVDSTLKIQPAELGDSAVYLCASSRGGTGGHEQYFGPGTRLTVT.

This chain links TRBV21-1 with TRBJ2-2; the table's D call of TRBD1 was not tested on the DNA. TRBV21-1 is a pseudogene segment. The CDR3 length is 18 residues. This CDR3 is CASSKRDRGYRVAGELFF. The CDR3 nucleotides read TGTGCCAGCAGCAAAAGGGACAGGGGGTACAGAGTGGCCGGGGAGCTGTTTTTT.

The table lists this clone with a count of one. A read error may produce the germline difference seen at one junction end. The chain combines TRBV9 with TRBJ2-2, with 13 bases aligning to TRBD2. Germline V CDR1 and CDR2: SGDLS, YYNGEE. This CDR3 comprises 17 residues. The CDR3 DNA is TGTGCCAGCAGCGTAACTAGCGGGGGGGCAAACAACGGGGAGCTGTTTTTT. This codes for CASSVTSGGANNGELFF.

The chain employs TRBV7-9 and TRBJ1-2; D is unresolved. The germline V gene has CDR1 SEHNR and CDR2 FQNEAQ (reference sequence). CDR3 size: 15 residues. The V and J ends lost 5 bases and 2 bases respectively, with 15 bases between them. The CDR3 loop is CASSTRDGHNYGYTF. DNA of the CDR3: TGTGCCAGCAGCACACGAGATGGGCACAACTATGGCTACACCTTC.

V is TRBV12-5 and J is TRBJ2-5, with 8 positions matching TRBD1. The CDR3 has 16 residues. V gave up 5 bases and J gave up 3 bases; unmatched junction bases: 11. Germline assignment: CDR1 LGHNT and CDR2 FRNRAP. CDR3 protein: CASGPGQGGLEETQYF. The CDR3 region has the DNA TGTGCTAGTGGTCCTGGACAGGGCGGTCTGGAAGAGACCCAGTACTTC.

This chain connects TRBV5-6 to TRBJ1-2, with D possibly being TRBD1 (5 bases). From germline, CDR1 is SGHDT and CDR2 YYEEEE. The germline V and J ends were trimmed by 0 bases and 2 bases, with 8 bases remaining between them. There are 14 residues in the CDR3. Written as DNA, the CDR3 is TGTGCCAGCAGCTTGGTGGCAGGGAACTATGGCTACACCTTC. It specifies CASSLVAGNYGYTF.

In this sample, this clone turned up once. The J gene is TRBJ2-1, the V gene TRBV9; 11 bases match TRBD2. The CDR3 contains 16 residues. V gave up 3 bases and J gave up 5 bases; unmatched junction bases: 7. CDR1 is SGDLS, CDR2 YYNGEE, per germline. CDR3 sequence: CASSATTSGGNNEQFF. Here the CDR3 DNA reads TGTGCCAGCAGCGCCACAACTAGCGGGGGTAACAATGAGCAGTTCTTC.

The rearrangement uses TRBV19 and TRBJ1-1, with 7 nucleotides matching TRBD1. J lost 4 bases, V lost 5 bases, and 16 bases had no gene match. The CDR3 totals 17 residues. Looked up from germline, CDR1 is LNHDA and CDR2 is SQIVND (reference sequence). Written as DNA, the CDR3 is TGTGCCAGTAGTCCCCAGGGGGGTCGAGCAGGGAGCACTGAAGCTTTCTTT. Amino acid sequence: CASSPQGGRAGSTEAFF.

The CDR3, as DNA: TGTGCCAGTAGTGTGGAGTTAAATGAAAAACTGTTTTTT. Translated: CASSVELNEKLFF. The V call is TRBV19, the J call TRBJ1-4; D is unresolved. The length of the CDR3 is 13 residues. Germline CDR1 reads LNHDA; CDR2 reads SQIVND (reference sequence). V lost 5 bases and J 5 bases, leaving 9 bases between the germline ends.

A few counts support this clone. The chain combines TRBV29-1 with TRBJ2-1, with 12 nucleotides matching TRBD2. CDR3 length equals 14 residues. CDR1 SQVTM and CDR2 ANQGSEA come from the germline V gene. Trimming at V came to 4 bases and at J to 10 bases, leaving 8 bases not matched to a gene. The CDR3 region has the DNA TGCAGCGTTGTAGAGACTAGCGGGGGAGGCGAGCAGTTCTTC. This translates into CSVVETSGGGEQFF.

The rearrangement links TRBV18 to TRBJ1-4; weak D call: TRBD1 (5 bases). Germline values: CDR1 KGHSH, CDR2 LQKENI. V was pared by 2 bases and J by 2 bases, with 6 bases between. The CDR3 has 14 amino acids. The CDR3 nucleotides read TGTGCCAGCTCACCAGGGGGGACTAATGAAAAACTGTTTTTT. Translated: CASSPGGTNEKLFF.

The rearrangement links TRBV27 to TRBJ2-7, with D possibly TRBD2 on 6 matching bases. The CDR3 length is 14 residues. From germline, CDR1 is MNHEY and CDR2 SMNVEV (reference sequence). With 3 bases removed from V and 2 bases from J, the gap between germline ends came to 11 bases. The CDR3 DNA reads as TGTGCCAGCAGTTTGGCGGGCGGGGCCTACGAGCAGTACTTC. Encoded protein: CASSLAGGAYEQYF.

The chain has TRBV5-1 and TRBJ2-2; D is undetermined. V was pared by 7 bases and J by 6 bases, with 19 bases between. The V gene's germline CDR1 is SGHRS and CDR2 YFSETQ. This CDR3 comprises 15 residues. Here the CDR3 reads CASHDSPTPSGELFF. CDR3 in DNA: TGCGCCAGCCACGACTCCCCGACCCCCTCCGGGGAGCTGTTTTTT.

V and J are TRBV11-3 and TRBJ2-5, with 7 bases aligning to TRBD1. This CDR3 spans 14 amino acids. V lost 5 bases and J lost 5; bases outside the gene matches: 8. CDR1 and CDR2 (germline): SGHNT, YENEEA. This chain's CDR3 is CASSPATGFETQYF. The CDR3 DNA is TGTGCCAGCAGCCCCGCGACAGGGTTTGAGACCCAGTACTTC.

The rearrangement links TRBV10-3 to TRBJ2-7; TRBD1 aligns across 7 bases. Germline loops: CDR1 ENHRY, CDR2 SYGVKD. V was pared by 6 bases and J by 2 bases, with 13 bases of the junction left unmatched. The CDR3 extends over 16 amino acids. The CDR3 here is CAIRMGQTVPTYEQYF. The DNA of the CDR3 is TGTGCCATCAGAATGGGACAGACAGTGCCAACCTACGAGCAGTACTTC.